This entry is about one TCR beta chain. Its target is unknown. The data were obtained in a study of long-term antiretroviral therapy in people with HIV. Overall study findings and caveats: The study collected no data on ART adherence, viral resistance or therapy changes.

The immunoSEQ assay was v3.0, run at survey level. The repertoire was sequenced with immunoSEQ multiplex PCR; TCRdb's copy has only in-frame clones and lacks some. Found here are some 30,000 clones, 95% to 98% of them singletons; the top ten hold over 1.5%. Every single participant having HIV got treatment inside the United States. The CDR3 length is 14 residues. V shed 8 bases and J shed 6 bases, with 20 bases lying between them. Germline CDR1 reads MNHEY; CDR2 reads SVGAGI. This receptor was taken from a man aged 30 to 45 with HIV. The chain joins TRBV6-5 to TRBJ2-7; D could derive from TRBD1 or TRBD2 (5 bases each). The sample was unsorted PBMCs, taken 7.6 years after starting antiretroviral therapy. The chain's CDR3 is CASGRLRAQGEQYF. The CDR3 bases are TGTGCCAGCGGCCGGCTGAGGGCTCAGGGCGAGCAGTACTTC.